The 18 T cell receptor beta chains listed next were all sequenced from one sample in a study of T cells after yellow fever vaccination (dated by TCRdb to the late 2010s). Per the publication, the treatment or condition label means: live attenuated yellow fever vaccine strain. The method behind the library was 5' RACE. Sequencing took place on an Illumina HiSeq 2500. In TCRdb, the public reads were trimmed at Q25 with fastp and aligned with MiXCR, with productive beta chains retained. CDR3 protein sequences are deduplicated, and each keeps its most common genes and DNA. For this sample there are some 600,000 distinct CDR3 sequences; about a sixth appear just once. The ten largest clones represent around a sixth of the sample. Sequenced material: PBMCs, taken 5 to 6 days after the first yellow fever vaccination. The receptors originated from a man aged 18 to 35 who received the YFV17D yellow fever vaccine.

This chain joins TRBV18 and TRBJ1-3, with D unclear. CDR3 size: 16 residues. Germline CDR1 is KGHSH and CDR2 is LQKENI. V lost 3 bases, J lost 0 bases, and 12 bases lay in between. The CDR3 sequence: CASSPFDNDSGNTIYF. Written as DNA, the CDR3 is TGTGCCAGCTCACCTTTTGACAACGACTCTGGAAACACCATATATTTT. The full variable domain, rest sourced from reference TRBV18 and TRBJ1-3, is NAGVMQNPRHLVRRRGQEARLRCSPMKGHSHVYWYRQLPEEGLKFMVYLQKENIIDESGMPKERFSAEFPKEGPSILRIQQVVRGDSAAYFCASSPFDNDSGNTIYFGEGSWLTVV.

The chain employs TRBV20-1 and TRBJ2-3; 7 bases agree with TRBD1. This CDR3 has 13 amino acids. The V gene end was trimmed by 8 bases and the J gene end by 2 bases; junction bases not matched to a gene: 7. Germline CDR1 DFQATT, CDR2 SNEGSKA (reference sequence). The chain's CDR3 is CSQTGATTDTQYF. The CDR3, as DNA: TGCAGTCAAACAGGGGCCACCACAGATACGCAGTATTTT.

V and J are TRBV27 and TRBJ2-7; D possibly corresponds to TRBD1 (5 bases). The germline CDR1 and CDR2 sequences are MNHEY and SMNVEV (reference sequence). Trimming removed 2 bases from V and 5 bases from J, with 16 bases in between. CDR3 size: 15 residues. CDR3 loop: CASSLTPQGVHEQYF. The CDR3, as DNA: TGTGCCAGCAGTTTAACTCCTCAGGGTGTCCACGAGCAGTACTTC.

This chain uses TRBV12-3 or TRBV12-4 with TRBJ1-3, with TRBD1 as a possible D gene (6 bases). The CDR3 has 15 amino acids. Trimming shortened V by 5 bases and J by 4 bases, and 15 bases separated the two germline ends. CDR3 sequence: CASSPNRALGNTIYF. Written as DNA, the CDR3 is TGTGCCAGCAGTCCTAACAGGGCTCTGGGAAACACCATATATTTT.

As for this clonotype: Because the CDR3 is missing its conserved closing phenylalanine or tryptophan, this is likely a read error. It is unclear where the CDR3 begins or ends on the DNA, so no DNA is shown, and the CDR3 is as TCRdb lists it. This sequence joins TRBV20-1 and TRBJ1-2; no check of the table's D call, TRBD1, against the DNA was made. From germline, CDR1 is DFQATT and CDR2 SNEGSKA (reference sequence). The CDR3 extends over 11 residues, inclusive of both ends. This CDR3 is CSASHGRAGGI.

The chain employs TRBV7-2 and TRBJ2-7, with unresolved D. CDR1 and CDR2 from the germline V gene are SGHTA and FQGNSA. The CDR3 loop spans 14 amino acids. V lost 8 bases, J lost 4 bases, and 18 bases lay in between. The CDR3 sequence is CASGDVGRTYEQYF. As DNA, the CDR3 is TGTGCCAGCGGTGATGTTGGGCGAACTTACGAGCAGTACTTC.

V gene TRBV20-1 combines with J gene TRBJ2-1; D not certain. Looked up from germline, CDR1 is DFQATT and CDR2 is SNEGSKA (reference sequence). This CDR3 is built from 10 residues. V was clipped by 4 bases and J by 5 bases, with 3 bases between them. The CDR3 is CSATDNEQFF. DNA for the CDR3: TGCAGTGCTACCGACAATGAGCAGTTCTTC.

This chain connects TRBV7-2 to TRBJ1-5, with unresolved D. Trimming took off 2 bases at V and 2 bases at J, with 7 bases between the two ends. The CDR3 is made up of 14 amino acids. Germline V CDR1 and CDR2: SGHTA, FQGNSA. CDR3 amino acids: CASSLRTGNQPQHF. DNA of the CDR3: TGTGCCAGCAGCTTAAGGACGGGCAATCAGCCCCAGCATTTT.

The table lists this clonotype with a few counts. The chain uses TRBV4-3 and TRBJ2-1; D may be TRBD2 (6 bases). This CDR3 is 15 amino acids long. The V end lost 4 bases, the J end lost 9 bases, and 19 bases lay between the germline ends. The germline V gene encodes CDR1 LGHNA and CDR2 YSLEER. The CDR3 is CASSLRGIPLREQFF. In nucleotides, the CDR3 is TGCGCCAGCAGCCTTCGGGGGATCCCGTTGCGTGAGCAGTTCTTC.

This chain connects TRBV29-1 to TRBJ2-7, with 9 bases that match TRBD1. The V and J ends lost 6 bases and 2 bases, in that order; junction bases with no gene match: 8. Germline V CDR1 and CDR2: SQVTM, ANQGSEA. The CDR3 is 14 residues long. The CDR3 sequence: CSVSAGTGPYEQYF. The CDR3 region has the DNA TGCAGCGTCTCTGCTGGGACAGGGCCCTACGAGCAGTACTTC.

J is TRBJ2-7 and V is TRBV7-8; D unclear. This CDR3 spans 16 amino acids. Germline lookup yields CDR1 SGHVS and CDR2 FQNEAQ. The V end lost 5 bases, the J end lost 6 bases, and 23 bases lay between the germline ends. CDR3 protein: CASSPIRTALYVEQYV. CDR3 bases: TGTGCCAGCAGCCCAATCCGGACGGCCCTCTACGTCGAGCAGTACGTC.

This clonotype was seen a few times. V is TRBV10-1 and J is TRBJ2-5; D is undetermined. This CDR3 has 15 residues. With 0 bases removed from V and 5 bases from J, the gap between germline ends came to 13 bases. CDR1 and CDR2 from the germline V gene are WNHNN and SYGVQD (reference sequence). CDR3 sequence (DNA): TGCGCCAGCAGTGAGTCGACGGCCGACGGGGAGACCCAGTACTTC. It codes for CASSESTADGETQYF.

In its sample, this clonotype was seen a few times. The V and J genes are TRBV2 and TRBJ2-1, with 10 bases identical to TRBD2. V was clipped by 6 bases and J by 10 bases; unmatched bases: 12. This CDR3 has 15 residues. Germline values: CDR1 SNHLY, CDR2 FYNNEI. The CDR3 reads CASRASSGGLLEQFF. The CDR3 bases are TGTGCCAGCAGGGCGTCTAGCGGGGGTCTGTTGGAGCAGTTCTTC.

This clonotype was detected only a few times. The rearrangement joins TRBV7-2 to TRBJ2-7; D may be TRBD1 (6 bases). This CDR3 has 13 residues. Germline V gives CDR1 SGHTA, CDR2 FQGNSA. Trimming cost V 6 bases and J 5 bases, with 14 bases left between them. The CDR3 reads CASSPGTYNEQYF. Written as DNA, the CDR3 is TGTGCCAGCAGTCCCGGGACATACAACGAGCAGTACTTC.

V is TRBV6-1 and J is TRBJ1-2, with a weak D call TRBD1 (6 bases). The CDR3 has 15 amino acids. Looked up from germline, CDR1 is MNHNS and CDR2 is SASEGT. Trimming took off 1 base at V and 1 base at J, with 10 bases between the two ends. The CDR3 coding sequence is TGTGCCAGCAGTGAAGTAGGAGGGGGTAACTATGGCTACACCTTC. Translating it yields CASSEVGGGNYGYTF.

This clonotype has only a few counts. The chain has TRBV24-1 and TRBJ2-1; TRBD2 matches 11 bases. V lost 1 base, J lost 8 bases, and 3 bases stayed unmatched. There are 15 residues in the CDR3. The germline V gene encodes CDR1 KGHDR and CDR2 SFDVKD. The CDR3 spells CATSDFSSGGYEQFF. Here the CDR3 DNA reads TGTGCCACCAGTGATTTCTCTAGCGGGGGGTATGAGCAGTTCTTC.

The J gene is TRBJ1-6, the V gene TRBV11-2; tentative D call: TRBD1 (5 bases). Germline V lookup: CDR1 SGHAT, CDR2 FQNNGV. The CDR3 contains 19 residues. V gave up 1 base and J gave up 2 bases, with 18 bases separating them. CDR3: CASSLVHSQGQTYNSPLHF. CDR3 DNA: TGTGCCAGCAGCTTAGTTCACAGCCAGGGCCAAACCTATAATTCACCCCTCCACTTT.

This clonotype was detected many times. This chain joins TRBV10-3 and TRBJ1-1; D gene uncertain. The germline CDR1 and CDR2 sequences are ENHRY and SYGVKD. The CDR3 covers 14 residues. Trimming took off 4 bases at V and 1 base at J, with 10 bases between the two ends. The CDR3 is CAISGREGNTEAFF. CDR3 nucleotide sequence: TGTGCCATCAGTGGAAGGGAGGGGAACACTGAAGCTTTCTTT.